The present T cell receptor beta chain was sequenced within a study of T cell repertoires in cytomegalovirus infection. V was clipped by 5 bases and J by 3 bases; unmatched bases: 5. Germline-derived CDR1 and CDR2 are MDHEN and SYDVKM. This CDR3 is built from 14 residues. Each CDR3 protein is one row after TCRdb ran MiXCR on the reads. There are around 630,000 distinct CDR3 sequences in the sample; 20% to 25% occur only once, and 7.5% to 9% lies in the top ten. This clonotype was found a few times. This chain links TRBV28 with TRBJ2-3, with 7 bases identical to TRBD2. The specimen sequenced was CD8+ T cells from PBMCs. The clonotype comes from a human donor in good health (CMV status not recorded). Some clones in this sample may be carry-over from other donors' samples. CDR3 protein: CASSRRGETDTQYF. Written as DNA, the CDR3 is TGTGCCAGCAGTCGCCGGGGGGAGACAGATACGCAGTATTTT.